The entry that follows covers one T cell receptor (beta chain) sequence. The specificity of this receptor is unknown. Base quality data are lacking; no much larger clone is found one base away. The identical CDR3 is also encoded by other nucleotide sequences in the sample. TCRbeta CDR3 regions were amplified from genomic DNA by a two-step, bias-controlled multiplex PCR. The multiplex PCR included primers specific for each TRBV and TRBJ gene segment. TCRbeta repertoire data were generated with the immunoSEQ Assay. Under the source paper's analysis protocol: To merge closely related sequences, reads went through filtering and clustering using a relative-frequency ratio and a modified nearest-neighbor algorithm. V, D and J gene assignments for CDR3 sequences followed IMGT annotation. Template counts were quantified against synthetic TCR CDR3 analog sequences and normalized for PCR amplification bias. Only unique productive sequences, that is, in-frame CDR3 sequences lacking stop codons, were included in the analyses. Clonality, defined as 1 minus Pielou's evenness, and iChao1 richness were computed with the immunoSEQ Analyzer software. Statistical tests were run in JMP, with either Student's t-test or a non-parametric test chosen according to Shapiro-Wilk normality results. TCRdb mirrors the immuneACCESS table, restricted to in-frame sequences. Some clones are absent from its copies; in checked studies, under half trace to an unresolved V gene, and the reason for the others is unknown. Clone size and V and J calls were adopted from that table, with D and trimming inferred from the DNA. The sample table shows several thousand clones, and just under 98% are seen once. Jointly, the top ten make up 1% to 1.5% of the sample.

Peripheral blood was donated by five healthy children aged about 16-60 months undergoing elective routine surgery and by five healthy nonsmoking adults. A FACSAria III cell sorter was used to sort live, Annexin V-negative naive CD8+ T cells (CD3+CD8+CD45RA+CCR7+). Each sample yielded between roughly 17,000 and 110,000 sorted naive CD8+ T cells. Ficoll-Paque density gradient centrifugation was used to isolate mononuclear cells from diluted blood. Before sorting, mononuclear cells were cryopreserved in roughly 10% DMSO plus 90% FBS and kept long term at -150 degrees C. After thawing, the cells were stained with Annexin V and with antibodies against CD3, CD8, CCR7 and CD45RA. Genomic DNA was extracted from snap-frozen sorted cell pellets with the DNeasy Blood and Tissue Kit. The data belong to a study of naive CD8 T cells in extremely preterm neonates (dated by TCRdb to about 2017). Broadly, across the study: An age range of 25-50 years is given for the adult participants in the abstract, whereas a range of 20-50 years is given in the methods. Sorted naive CD8+ T cells from four age groups (extremely preterm neonates, term neonates, young children and adults) were used in the study to compare TCRbeta CDR3 repertoires. Study-level results and caveats: Significantly lower iChao1 richness than in all other age groups (p < 0.05) and an even clone distribution were observed in preterm neonates, indicating a less rich repertoire. Preterm neonates shared more CDR3 nucleotide sequences (around 2.7%) than term neonates (approximately 0.4%), young children (around 0.03%) and adults (about 0.01%). As limitations, the authors pointed to a small sample size and variable productive template counts among preterm samples. To track T cell development within individuals, the authors urged prospective longitudinal studies of preterm and term neonates. Compared with the older groups, preterm CDR3s were shorter and closer to germline, carrying fewer N additions and showing less junctional trimming.

Trimming leaves V shorter by 1 base and J shorter by 10 bases, with the junction holding 16 bases beyond the gene matches. CDR1 and CDR2 (SGHVS, FNYEAQ) derive from the germline V gene. Including the terminal cysteine and phenylalanine, the CDR3 comprises 18 residues. Only the CDR3 DNA stays, 54 bases, in frame from base 1. The V and J genes are TRBV7-6 and TRBJ2-1, and 10 junction bases match TRBD2. The sequenced material came from naive CD8+ T cells from blood. This TCR was sampled from a human donor in good health. The bases read TGTGCCAGCAGCTTAGAGCGGGAGGGCTCGGGGGCTAGGGGAGAGCAGTTCTTC. Its translation is CASSLEREGSGARGEQFF.